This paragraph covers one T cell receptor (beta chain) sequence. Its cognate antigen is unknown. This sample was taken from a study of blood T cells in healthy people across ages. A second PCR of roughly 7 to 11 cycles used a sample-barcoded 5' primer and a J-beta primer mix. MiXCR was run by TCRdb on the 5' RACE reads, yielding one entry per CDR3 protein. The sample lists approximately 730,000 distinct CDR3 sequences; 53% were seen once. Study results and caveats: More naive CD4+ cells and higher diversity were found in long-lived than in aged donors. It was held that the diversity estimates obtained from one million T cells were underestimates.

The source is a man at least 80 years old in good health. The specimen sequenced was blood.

The CDR3 spells CASRKQGATSSYEQYF. The CDR3 bases are TGTGCCAGCAGAAAACAGGGGGCGACCAGCTCCTACGAGCAGTACTTC. The chain employs TRBV28 and TRBJ2-7; 9 bases map to TRBD1. Trimming removed 6 bases from V and 0 bases from J; junction bases left unmatched: 9. In germline, CDR1 is MDHEN, CDR2 SYDVKM. The CDR3 consists of 16 residues.